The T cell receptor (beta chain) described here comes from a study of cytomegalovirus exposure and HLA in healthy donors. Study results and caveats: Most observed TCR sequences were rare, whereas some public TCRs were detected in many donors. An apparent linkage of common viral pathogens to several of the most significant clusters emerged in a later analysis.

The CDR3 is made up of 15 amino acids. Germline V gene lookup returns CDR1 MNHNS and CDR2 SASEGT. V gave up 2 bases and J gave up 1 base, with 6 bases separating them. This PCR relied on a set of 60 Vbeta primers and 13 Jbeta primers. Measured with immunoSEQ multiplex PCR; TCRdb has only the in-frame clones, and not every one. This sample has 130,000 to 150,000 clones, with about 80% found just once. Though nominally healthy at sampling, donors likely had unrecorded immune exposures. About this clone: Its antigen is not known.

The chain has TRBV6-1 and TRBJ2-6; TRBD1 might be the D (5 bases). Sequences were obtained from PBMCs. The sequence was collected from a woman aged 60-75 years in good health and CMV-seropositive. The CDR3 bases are TGTGCCAGCAGTGAATCAGGGTCTGGGGCCAACGTCCTGACTTTC. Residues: CASSESGSGANVLTF.